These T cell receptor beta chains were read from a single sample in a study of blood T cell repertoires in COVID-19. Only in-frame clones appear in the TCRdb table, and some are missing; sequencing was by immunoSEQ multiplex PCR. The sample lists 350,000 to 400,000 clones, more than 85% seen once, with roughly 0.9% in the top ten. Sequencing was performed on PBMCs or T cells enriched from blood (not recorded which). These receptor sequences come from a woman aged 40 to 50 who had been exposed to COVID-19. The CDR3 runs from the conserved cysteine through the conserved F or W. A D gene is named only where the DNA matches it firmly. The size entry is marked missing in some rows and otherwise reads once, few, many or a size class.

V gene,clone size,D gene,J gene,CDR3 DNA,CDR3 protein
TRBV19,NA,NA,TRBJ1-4,TGTGCCAGTACCGAGGACAGCGATGAAAAACTGTTTTTT,CASTEDSDEKLFF
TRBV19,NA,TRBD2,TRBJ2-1,TGTGCCAGTAGACTGAGTTGGACTAGCGGTAATGAGCAGTTCTTC,CASRLSWTSGNEQFF
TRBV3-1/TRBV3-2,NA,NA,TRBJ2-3,TGTGCCAGCAGCCCACGGACTACTCCTACGCAGTATTTT,CASSPRTTPTQYF
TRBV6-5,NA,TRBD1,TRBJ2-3,TGTGCCAGCAGTTTAGGACAGGCCACAGATACGCAGTATTTT,CASSLGQATDTQYF
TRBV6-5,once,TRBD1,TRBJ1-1,TGTGCCAGCAGGAACAGGGGAGGCACTGAAGCTTTCTTT,CASRNRGGTEAFF
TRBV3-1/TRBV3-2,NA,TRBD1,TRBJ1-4,TGTGCCAGCAGCCTAAGAGGGGGCGGAACTAATGAAAAACTGTTTTTT,CASSLRGGGTNEKLFF
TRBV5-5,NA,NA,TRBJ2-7,TGTGCCAGCAGCCTCAGGGGAACAGTAGCCTACGAGCAGTACTTC,CASSLRGTVAYEQYF
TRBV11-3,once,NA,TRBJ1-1,TGTGCCAGCAAGACTGGGAGAGGTCGGACTGAAGCTTTCTTT,CASKTGRGRTEAFF
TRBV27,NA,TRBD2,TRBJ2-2,TGTGCCAGCAGTTTATTAGGACTAGCGGGAGGGGCGAACACCGGGGAGCTGTTTTTT,CASSLLGLAGGANTGELFF
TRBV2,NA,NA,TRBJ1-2,TGTGCCAGCAGACTAAAGACAGGCGACTATGGCTACACCTTC,CASRLKTGDYGYTF
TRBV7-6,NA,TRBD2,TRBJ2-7,TGTGCCAGCAGCTTAGGATTAGCGGGAGGGAGTAATATCTACGAGCAGTACTTC,CASSLGLAGGSNIYEQYF
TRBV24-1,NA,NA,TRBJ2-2,TGTGCCACCAGTGACCGTCGCGGGGAGCTGTTTTTT,CATSDRRGELFF
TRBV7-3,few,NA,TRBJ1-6,TGTGCCAGCAGCCACTCTACAGGGAATTCACCCCTCCACTTT,CASSHSTGNSPLHF
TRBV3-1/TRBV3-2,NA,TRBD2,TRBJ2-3,TGTGCCAGCAGCCGCCTTTGGGCGGGGGGACGGTTTGGCACAGATACGCAGTATTTT,CASSRLWAGGRFGTDTQYF
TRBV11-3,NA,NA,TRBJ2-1,TGTGCCAGCAGCACCGGACAGACCTACAATGAGCAGTTCTTC,CASSTGQTYNEQFF
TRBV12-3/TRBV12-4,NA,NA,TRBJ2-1,TGTGCCAGCAGTTTAGTCCCCCAGGGTGAGCAGTTCTTC,CASSLVPQGEQFF
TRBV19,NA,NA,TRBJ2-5,TGTGCCAGTAGTATACCAGGGCGGGGGCACAAAATGCAAGAGACCCAGTACTTC,CASSIPGRGHKMQETQYF
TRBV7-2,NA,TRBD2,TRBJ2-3,TGTGCCAGCAGCTCGGGACTAGCGGGGGTAAGATTACCAGATACGCAGTATTTT,CASSSGLAGVRLPDTQYF